One and the same sample provided the 17 T cell receptor beta chains below, sequenced in a study of T cell changes during pregnancy in multiple sclerosis. Produced via immunoSEQ multiplex PCR; TCRdb's table is partial and in-frame only. This sample carries tens of thousands of clones, around 90% of them seen once, and the ten largest clones take more than 1.4%. Here the sequenced sample was peripheral blood, taken before pregnancy. The receptors come from a female donor with multiple sclerosis, enrolled in a pregnancy study.

The rearrangement joins TRBV6-1 to TRBJ1-1, with D possibly being TRBD1 (5 bases). V dropped 0 bases and J dropped 4 bases, with 12 bases sitting between them. Germline assignment: CDR1 MNHNS and CDR2 SASEGT. The CDR3 length is 15 residues. The CDR3 bases are TGTGCCAGCAGTGAAGCGGACACGGTCGCCACTGAAGCTTTCTTT. This codes for CASSEADTVATEAFF.

The chain employs TRBV11-2 and TRBJ2-7; 10 bases match TRBD1. V shed 5 bases, J shed 7 bases, and the junction held 11 bases outside the gene matches. The CDR3 extends over 15 amino acids. Germline V gene lookup returns CDR1 SGHAT and CDR2 FQNNGV. The CDR3 nucleotides read TGTGCCAGCAGCGTTCCTGGGACAGGGGTTTGGGAGCAGTACTTC. The encoded protein is CASSVPGTGVWEQYF.

This chain uses TRBV21-1 with TRBJ2-2; the table calls TRBD1, which could not be checked here. TRBV21-1 is an annotated pseudogene. The CDR3 has 15 residues. The CDR3 DNA follows: TGTGCCAGCAGCAATCCAGGGTGGGTCACCGGGGAGCTGTTTTTT. This sequence encodes CASSNPGWVTGELFF.

The chain links TRBV19 to TRBJ1-2; 10 positions agree with TRBD1. The CDR3 is 14 residues long. The germline CDR1 and CDR2 sequences are LNHDA and SQIVND (reference sequence). The J segment lost 4 bases and the V segment lost 4 bases, leaving 3 bases of the junction unmatched. The CDR3 is CASSTGDRGYGYTF. CDR3 nucleotide sequence: TGTGCCAGTAGTACCGGGGACAGGGGCTATGGCTACACCTTC.

V and J are TRBV10-3 and TRBJ2-7; 8 bases map to TRBD1. Germline CDR1 and CDR2: ENHRY and SYGVKD. The ends lost 9 bases at V and 0 bases at J; junction bases unmatched: 4. The CDR3 extends over 13 amino acids. CDR3 sequence reads: CAIRDRRSYEQYF. In nucleotides, the CDR3 is TGTGCCATAAGGGACAGGCGCTCCTACGAGCAGTACTTC.

This sequence joins TRBV7-9 and TRBJ1-2; D is undetermined. Between the trimmed V and J ends, which lost 3 bases and 7 bases, there was a span of 12 bases. Germline CDR1 and CDR2: SEHNR and FQNEAQ (reference sequence). There are 13 residues in the CDR3. CDR3 in DNA: TGTGCCAGCAGCTTGGGAGGATCAGTTGGCTACACCTTC. Its protein product is CASSLGGSVGYTF.

The chain couples TRBV5-1 to TRBJ1-2, with 9 bases matching TRBD1. Germline assignment: CDR1 SGHRS and CDR2 YFSETQ. V shed 4 bases, J shed 6 bases, and the junction held 10 bases outside the gene matches. The CDR3 runs 15 residues. The CDR3 DNA sequence: TGCGCCAGCAGCCGGGACAGGGTCGGAGTGGATGGCTACACCTTC. Its protein product is CASSRDRVGVDGYTF. Full variable domain (rest looked up from reference TRBV5-1 and TRBJ1-2): KAGVTQTPRYLIKTRGQQVTLSCSPISGHRSVSWYQQTPGQGLQFLFEYFSETQRNKGNFPGRFSGRQFSNSRSEMNVSTLELGDSALYLCASSRDRVGVDGYTFGSGTRLTVV.

This clone was seen once. This chain joins TRBV6-6 and TRBJ1-1; TRBD1 is a possible D gene (6 bases). This CDR3 contains 13 residues. CDR1 is MNHNY and CDR2 is SVGAGI in the germline V gene (reference sequence). Trimming shortened V by 4 bases and J by 4 bases, and 10 bases separated the two germline ends. The CDR3 DNA follows: TGTGCCAGCAGTTTGACAGGCCCCACTGAAGCTTTCTTT. It codes for CASSLTGPTEAFF.

V gene TRBV9 combines with J gene TRBJ2-5; maybe TRBD2 (6 bases). This CDR3 is built from 16 residues. Per germline, CDR1 SGDLS and CDR2 YYNGEE. V gave up 2 bases and J gave up 2 bases, with 16 bases separating them. CDR3 DNA: TGTGCCAGCAGCGTTGATCCTTTGGGGGGACAAGAGACCCAGTACTTC. Its protein is CASSVDPLGGQETQYF.

The rearrangement joins TRBV10-3 to TRBJ1-5; TRBD1 matches at 7 bases. The CDR3 has 12 residues. V shed 8 bases, J shed 2 bases, and the junction held 0 bases outside the gene matches. The germline gives CDR1 ENHRY, CDR2 SYGVKD. The CDR3 nucleotides are TGTGCCATCGGACAGGGCAATCAGCCCCAGCATTTT. Protein product: CAIGQGNQPQHF.

Here the CDR3 reads CASSLPPETGSENTEAFF. The CDR3 DNA reads as TGTGCCAGCAGTTTACCACCCGAGACAGGGAGCGAGAACACTGAAGCTTTCTTT. This chain connects TRBV28 to TRBJ1-1; TRBD1 aligns across 7 bases. The CDR3 sequence is 18 residues long. Germline V gene lookup returns CDR1 MDHEN and CDR2 SYDVKM. J gave up 1 base and V 2 bases, and 13 bases lay outside the gene matches.

This chain joins TRBV4-1 and TRBJ1-2; unclear D gene. V was cut by 0 bases and J by 4 bases, with 15 bases left in between. CDR3 length: 16 amino acids. The V gene's germline CDR1 is MGHRA and CDR2 YSYEKL. CDR3 nucleotides: TGCGCCAGCAGCCAAGAGTCCGGGGTACGGACCTATGGCTACACCTTC. Protein sequence: CASSQESGVRTYGYTF.

The chain uses TRBV5-1 and TRBJ2-3; tentative D call: TRBD2 (5 bases). Germline V CDR1 and CDR2: SGHRS, YFSETQ. The CDR3 has 14 amino acids. V lost 4 bases and J 1 base, leaving 10 bases between the germline ends. The CDR3 bases are TGCGCCAGCAGCCCGGTGGGAGGCACAGATACGCAGTATTTT. Protein sequence: CASSPVGGTDTQYF.

The V gene is TRBV14, the J gene TRBJ2-1, with D possibly matching TRBD2 (6 bases). The germline V gene encodes CDR1 SGHDN and CDR2 FVKESK. This CDR3 contains 16 residues. The V gene lost 3 bases and the J gene lost 3 bases, with 15 bases spanning the gap. The CDR3 loop reads CASSQEGTLLYNEQFF. The CDR3 DNA follows: TGTGCCAGCAGCCAGGAGGGGACCCTCCTCTACAATGAGCAGTTCTTC.

The genes are TRBV19 and TRBJ1-1; TRBD1 is a possible D gene (6 bases). Germline V CDR1 and CDR2: LNHDA, SQIVND (reference sequence). This CDR3 region has 14 residues. Trimming stripped 5 bases from V and 7 bases from J, with 17 bases between. The CDR3 DNA reads as TGTGCCAGTAGTCCTGGGACATCCTCCTATGAAGCTTTCTTT. The encoded protein is CASSPGTSSYEAFF. The complete variable domain, with remaining parts taken from reference TRBV19 and TRBJ1-1, reads DGGITQSPKYLFRKEGQNVTLSCEQNLNHDAMYWYRQDPGQGLRLIYYSQIVNDFQKGDIAEGYSVSREKKESFPLTVTSAQKNPTAFYLCASSPGTSSYEAFFGQGTRLTVV.

The chain recombines TRBV5-1 with TRBJ2-2; D is undetermined. The CDR3 is made up of 14 amino acids. The ends were cut back, 0 bases at V and 4 bases at J, with 7 bases in the middle. Per the germline V gene, CDR1 is SGHRS and CDR2 is YFSETQ. CDR3 bases: TGCGCCAGCAGCTTGGTCTCTCTCACCGGGGAGCTGTTTTTT. It encodes CASSLVSLTGELFF.

The V gene is TRBV5-4, the J gene TRBJ2-7; 7 bases are shared with TRBD2. The CDR3 has 15 residues. Trimming removed 1 base from V and 3 bases from J; junction bases left unmatched: 7. The germline CDR1 and CDR2 sequences are SGHNT and YYREEE (reference sequence). CDR3 bases: TGTGCCAGCAGCTTGATCGGCGGGGGTGACTACGAGCAGTACTTC. This encodes CASSLIGGGDYEQYF.